This T cell receptor (beta chain) was found in a study of vaccination and CD4 T cells after COVID-19. For the study at large: At a median around 65 days (range 14 to 241) after dose two, post-vaccine samples were obtained.

General study points: Median reactive clonotypes, those recognizing SARS-CoV-2, rose from around 20 to 38, not significantly. It was observed that, in convalescent patients, a median approximately 90% of reactive clones arose only post-vaccination.

TCRdb re-analysed the PCR reads in MiXCR, keeping a single row per CDR3 protein. The table lists 20,000 to 25,000 distinct CDR3 sequences, 50% to 70% of them singletons. This clonotype was detected only a few times. Its antigen is unidentified. The TCR comes from a human donor who had recovered from COVID-19. The material was CD4+ T cells from blood, obtained before SARS-CoV-2 vaccination.

The CDR3 spells CASSQELGPQQYF. The CDR3 DNA is TGCGCCAGCAGCCAAGAACTCGGACCGCAGCAGTACTTC. The chain links TRBV4-3 to TRBJ2-7, with D unclear. V lost 0 bases to trimming and J lost 8 bases, with 11 bases between them. Per the germline V gene, CDR1 is LGHNA and CDR2 is YSLEER. CDR3 length: 13 amino acids.